This T cell receptor beta chain comes out of a study of blood T cell repertoires in COVID-19. Using immunoSEQ multiplex PCR, the repertoire was profiled, and TCRdb retains in-frame clones only, with some absent. Of around 30,000 clones in the sample, roughly 87% were seen once. Sequencing input: peripheral blood. This TCR was recovered from a man at least 80 years old with acute or convalescent COVID-19.

The CDR3 coding sequence is TGTGCCAGCAGCTTAGCGCCTCTCTCCGGTGTGGAGGGTGGCTACACCTTC. Protein product: CASSLAPLSGVEGGYTF. The gene calls are TRBV7-2 and TRBJ1-2; no clear D. This CDR3 contains 17 residues. CDR1 and CDR2 from the germline V gene are SGHTA and FQGNSA. V was shortened by 0 bases and J by 7 bases, with 21 bases between the two germline ends.